This entry is about one TCR beta chain. Measured with immunoSEQ multiplex PCR; TCRdb has only the in-frame clones, and not every one. The table has 200,000 to 300,000 clones, roughly 91% seen once. Participants were placed into cohorts based on the clinical history they reported. V was clipped by 5 bases and J by 5 bases, with 14 bases between them. Germline assignment: CDR1 MNHEY and CDR2 SVGAGI. The CDR3 consists of 14 residues. The source of the sample is a study of blood T cell repertoires in COVID-19. Study information: Sample material is recorded as cDNA or gDNA derived from T cells, B-cell-depleted T cells, or PBMCs.

Sequenced: PBMCs or T cells enriched from blood (not recorded which). The source of this sequence is a woman between 25 and 40 years old who had recovered from COVID-19. The V gene is TRBV6-5, the J gene TRBJ2-3, with D perhaps TRBD2 (5 bases). The CDR3 DNA reads as TGTGCCAGCAGTAGGAGTAGAGGAGGAGATACGCAGTATTTT. This translates into CASSRSRGGDTQYF.